This entry is about one T cell receptor beta chain. Its specificity is not known. Newly diagnosed hyperthyroidism, duration under 2 months, in patients aged 18 to 65. The study based diagnoses on clinical symptoms, serum thyroxine and TRAb, thyroid ultrasound and orbital computed tomography. These data originate in a study of T cells in Graves' hyperthyroidism and ophthalmopathy. Whole-study results and caveats: Blood held most thyroid clonotypes expanded above 0.001 frequency.

Germline V gene lookup returns CDR1 DFQATT and CDR2 SNEGSKA (reference sequence). CDR3 length equals 15 residues. The V and J ends lost 6 bases and 3 bases, in that order; junction bases with no gene match: 10. Amplified TCR beta CDR3 regions came from RNA transcripts. In the first-round RT-PCR of the TCR CDR3, the HTBI primer set was used. TCRdb passed the multiplex PCR reads through MiXCR, listing each CDR3 protein once. The sample has approximately 500,000 distinct CDR3 sequences; about 45% are singletons. The receptor was derived from a woman younger than 30 with Graves' hyperthyroidism. Sequencing was done on a sample of peripheral blood or thyroid tissue (not recorded which). The V call is TRBV20-1, the J call TRBJ2-7; 11 bases are shared with TRBD1. In DNA, the CDR3 is TGCAGTGCCCGGGACAGGGGGAGGACGAACTACGAGCAGTACTTC. Its translation is CSARDRGRTNYEQYF.